The 2 T cell receptor beta chains listed next were all sequenced from one sample in a study of shared clonotypes between healthy human individuals (dated by TCRdb to the early 2020s). CD8 naive samples consisted of CD45RO-negative cells that were positively selected for CCR7, yielding a CD45RA+CCR7+ population without TemRA cells. Receptor libraries were prepared by the immunoSEQ multiplex PCR assay. TCRdb obtained this table from immuneACCESS and retained in-frame rearrangements with V and J assigned. These tables miss some clones; where compared with another copy, unresolved V genes account for less than half of the shortfall, and the remainder is unexplained. The sample contains about 870,000 clones, roughly 92% of them found a single time. The ten largest clones capture under 30% of the sample. Sequencing used naive CD8+ T cells sorted from blood. In the paper's terms, the cell subset or site label means: CD45RA+CCR7+. The receptor source for this set is a man aged 30 to 45 in good health.

The genes are TRBV2 and TRBJ1-5; 9 nucleotides agree with TRBD1. CDR1 is SNHLY and CDR2 is FYNNEI in the germline V gene. J was trimmed by 5 bases and V by 1 base; bases with no gene match: 21. This CDR3 has 21 amino acids. The CDR3 sequence: CASSEDGHQNVWTGVDQPQHF. In nucleotides, the CDR3 is TGTGCCAGCAGTGAAGACGGGCACCAAAATGTCTGGACAGGGGTGGATCAGCCCCAGCATTTT.

The rearrangement joins TRBV5-1 to TRBJ2-7; 7 bases line up with TRBD2. The germline gives CDR1 SGHRS, CDR2 YFSETQ. This CDR3 has 14 residues. V shed 4 bases, J shed 5 bases, and the junction held 9 bases outside the gene matches. CDR3 region: CASSPGTNQDEQYF. CDR3 coding DNA: TGCGCCAGCAGCCCCGGGACTAACCAAGACGAGCAGTACTTC. The whole variable domain, filled in from reference TRBV5-1 and TRBJ2-7, reads KAGVTQTPRYLIKTRGQQVTLSCSPISGHRSVSWYQQTPGQGLQFLFEYFSETQRNKGNFPGRFSGRQFSNSRSEMNVSTLELGDSALYLCASSPGTNQDEQYFGPGTRLTVT.